This T cell receptor (beta chain) was recovered during a study of T cells in Graves' hyperthyroidism and ophthalmopathy (dated by TCRdb to about 2019). Study-level background: Peripheral blood was collected at initial diagnosis, before any treatment. TCR V-J signatures able to tell the groups apart were searched for in a discovery cohort of some 100 patients, of whom 43 had Graves' ophthalmopathy and roughly 59 had stable Graves' hyperthyroidism. Prospective prediction of ophthalmopathy was tested in an independent validation cohort consisting of 18 to 20 hyperthyroidism patients and 15 to 17 patients who later progressed to ophthalmopathy. For training and testing, the 100 patients in the discovery cohort were randomly divided in a 7:3 ratio. In about six Graves' hyperthyroidism patients, the study also compared T-cell repertoires from thyroid tissue with T-cell repertoires from blood. Following sampling, methimazole starting at 30 mg daily was given to hyperthyroidism patients, and high-dose intravenous methylprednisolone was given to ophthalmopathy patients. The paper reports TCR Vbeta CDR3 sequencing of approximately 140 peripheral blood samples: 43 ophthalmopathy, about 75 hyperthyroidism and approximately 17 progressor patients.

Amplification of TCR beta CDR3 regions was carried out from RNA transcripts. A first-round RT-PCR of the TCR CDR3 used the HTBI primer set with the Qiagen OneStep RT-PCR kit. A second multiplex PCR round built the libraries, followed by size selection and purification. Sequencing of the libraries was done on an Illumina HiSeq2000 using paired-end 100 bp reads. Per the source publication's procedure: Raw data were processed with SOAPnuke, discarding reads with adapters, uncalled bases, mean Phred below 15, or no exact constant-primer or identifier match. High-quality paired reads were merged with COPE v1.2.5, and unique nucleotide sequences were defined as clonotypes. MiTCR v1.1 was used to align clonotypes to the IMGT TRBV, TRBD and TRBJ reference segments. Analysis was restricted to V-J combinations with a frequency above 0.0001, which covered about 99% of repertoires. The TCS score was defined as F50 (clonal expansion) divided by E x V (chaos), with BLOSUM62-based TCRdist calculated between CDR3 peptides within each V-J. Welch's t-statistics and random forest reduced roughly 540 V-J features to roughly 13, which were used in a naive Bayes classifier (R e1071). Through fastp at Q25 and MiXCR, TCRdb rebuilt clones from the public reads, retaining in-frame beta chains. Records with the same CDR3 protein are collapsed into one entry carrying the most frequent genes and DNA. The V and J calls follow TCRdb's processing rather than the paper's. Counted in this sample were about 640,000 distinct CDR3 sequences; roughly 15% of them appeared once. Roughly an eighth of the sample rests with the top ten.

This clonotype has just one count. Its antigen remains undetermined. This clone may be a read error of a much larger clone one base away. General conclusions and limits of the study: In validation, progression to ophthalmopathy was predicted by the model with 70% to 71% sensitivity and approximately 78% specificity, a median of roughly 6.4 months before onset. Most expanded thyroid clonotypes (frequency above 0.001) were also found in blood, which suggests that blood repertoires may mirror thyroid immune responses. A 13 V-J signature model separated ophthalmopathy from stable hyperthyroidism, with over 85% sensitivity and roughly 81% specificity in cross-validation and 80%/75% in testing. No statistical method was used to fix the sample size in advance, and group allocation was not hidden from the investigators.

Moderately to severely active disease, a Clinical Activity Score of at least 3, a NOSPECS grade of at least 4, and a duration under 3 months were present in ophthalmopathy patients. Exclusion was applied to patients with uncontrolled infections, other autoimmune diseases, pregnancy or lactation. Diagnoses relied on clinical symptoms, serum thyroxine and TRAb, thyroid ultrasound and orbital computed tomography. PBMCs were separated from 8 to 10 ml of fresh peripheral blood using Ficoll-Paque density gradient centrifugation. Total RNA was extracted with Trizol reagent, and quality was checked on an Agilent 2100 Bioanalyzer. What was sequenced was blood. The source is a woman between 50 and 59 years old with Graves' ophthalmopathy.

CDR3 reads: CASSSQGFGANVLTF. The sequenced DNA: TGTGCCAGCAGCAGTCAGGGCTTTGGGGCCAACGTCCTGACTTTC. The chain couples TRBV11-1 to TRBJ2-6; the D segment could be TRBD1, given 5 matching bases. Including the terminal cysteine and phenylalanine, the CDR3 comprises 15 residues. Only the CDR3 DNA stays, 45 bases, in frame from base 1. Looking up the germline V gene (reference sequence) yields CDR1 SGHAT and CDR2 FQDESV. At the junction V is shortened by 5 bases and J by 3 bases, with 11 bases in between.